Listed here is a single T cell receptor (beta chain). Its antigen remains unknown. Per sample, a minimum of 7 million PBMCs were isolated. The ends lost 6 bases at V and 5 bases at J; junction bases unmatched: 6. CDR3 length: 13 residues. This specimen belongs to a study of blood T cells in healthy people across ages. Using a J-beta primer mix together with a sample-barcoded 5' primer, a second PCR was run for roughly 6 to 12 cycles. TCRdb analysed the 5' RACE reads with MiXCR anew, one entry per CDR3 protein. This table holds 700,000 or so distinct CDR3 sequences, 35% to 50% found once. Study-wide results and limits: Estimated diversity across one million T cells was deemed an underestimate.

This TCR was recovered from an older man in good health. The V call is TRBV12-3 or TRBV12-4, the J call TRBJ2-7, with 8 nucleotides matching TRBD2. Input material: blood. CDR3 DNA sequence: TGTGCCAGCAGGGGACTAGAAGTCAACGAGCAGTACTTC. It encodes CASRGLEVNEQYF.